What follows are 32 T cell receptor beta chains derived from one specimen sequenced in a study of cytomegalovirus exposure and HLA in healthy donors. Method: immunoSEQ multiplex PCR; TCRdb's copy keeps in-frame clones and lacks some. In the table there are some 140,000 clones, just under 85% of which are singletons. Sequences were obtained from PBMCs. The receptors derive from a man between 25 and 39 years old in good health and CMV-seropositive.

This clone was counted between two and nine times. The chain carries TRBV19 and TRBJ1-6; D ambiguous. CDR1 is LNHDA, CDR2 SQIVND, per germline (reference sequence). Between the trimmed V and J ends, which lost 5 bases and 1 base, there was a span of 18 bases. The CDR3 runs 18 residues. CDR3 loop: CASSATLGTASYNSPLHF. As DNA, the CDR3 is TGTGCCAGTAGTGCGACACTAGGAACAGCTTCCTATAATTCACCCCTCCACTTT.

V is TRBV7-9 and J is TRBJ2-1; tentatively, D is TRBD1 (6 bases). Germline assignment: CDR1 SEHNR and CDR2 FQNEAQ (reference sequence). This CDR3 region has 13 residues. Trimming removed 6 bases from V and 7 bases from J, with 13 bases in between. CDR3: CASSPGDRNEQFF. The CDR3, as DNA: TGTGCCAGCAGTCCAGGGGATAGGAATGAGCAGTTCTTC.

This clone appeared a single time. A read error may account for a junction end that differs from germline. This chain joins TRBV4-2 and TRBJ2-6; D might be TRBD1 or TRBD2, each matching 6 bases. From germline, CDR1 is LGHNA and CDR2 YNFKEQ. There are 18 residues in the CDR3. DNA for the CDR3: TGTGCCAGCACCCAAGGGGGGACTCAGACCTCTGGGGCCAACGTCCTGACTTTC. It specifies CASTQGGTQTSGANVLTF.

This sequence joins TRBV6-5 and TRBJ1-1; D may be TRBD1 (6 bases). This CDR3 has 13 residues. Trimming removed 5 bases at V and 3 bases at J, with 10 bases between. CDR1 and CDR2 (germline): MNHEY, SVGAGI. The CDR3 loop is CASSRTEYTEAFF. Here the CDR3 DNA reads TGTGCCAGCAGTCGGACAGAATACACTGAAGCTTTCTTT.

This clone was seen only a few times. The chain recombines TRBV2 with TRBJ1-5; a possible D gene is TRBD1 (5 bases). Germline values: CDR1 SNHLY, CDR2 FYNNEI. CDR3 length: 12 amino acids. Trimming removed 5 bases at V and 9 bases at J, with 11 bases between. As DNA, the CDR3 is TGTGCCAGCAGTCGCCAGGGTCCGCCCCAGCATTTT. It specifies CASSRQGPPQHF.

The chain uses TRBV5-1 and TRBJ2-7; D possibly corresponds to TRBD1 (6 bases). Germline V gene data show CDR1 as SGHRS and CDR2 as YFSETQ. V lost 4 bases, J lost 0 bases, and 14 bases lay in between. CDR3 length: 15 amino acids. The CDR3 nucleotides read TGCGCCAGCAGCCTAAACAGGGAGTTCTCCTACGAGCAGTACTTC. Translated: CASSLNREFSYEQYF.

The V call is TRBV27, the J call TRBJ1-3, with 10 bases lining up with TRBD1. This CDR3 contains 15 residues. The ends lost 6 bases at V and 2 bases at J; junction bases unmatched: 4. Germline lookup yields CDR1 MNHEY and CDR2 SMNVEV (reference sequence). The CDR3: CASSPGTGAGNTIYF. Written as DNA, the CDR3 is TGTGCCAGCAGCCCCGGGACAGGGGCTGGAAACACCATATATTTT.

The rearrangement uses TRBV7-8 and TRBJ2-5, with D maybe TRBD2 (5 bases). V was cut by 4 bases and J by 1 base, with 19 bases left in between. This CDR3 has 17 amino acids. Germline CDR1 SGHVS, CDR2 FQNEAQ. The CDR3 DNA follows: TGTGCCAGCAGCTCCGGATCGATGAGCGGAGCCCAAGAGACCCAGTACTTC. Protein: CASSSGSMSGAQETQYF. The full variable domain, its missing parts supplied by reference TRBV7-8 and TRBJ2-5, is GAGVSQSPRYKVAKRGQDVALRCDPISGHVSLFWYQQALGQGPEFLTYFQNEAQLDKSGLPSDRFFAERPEGSVSTLKIQRTQQEDSAVYLCASSSGSMSGAQETQYFGPGTRLLVL.

The J gene is TRBJ1-1, the V gene TRBV7-2, with 12 bases matching TRBD1. After removal of 5 bases from V and 6 bases from J, the junction contained 10 bases not matched to a gene. The CDR3 spans 16 residues. Per the germline V gene, CDR1 is SGHTA and CDR2 is FQGNSA. CDR3 sequence reads: CASSHIMGQGAPEAFF. CDR3 bases: TGTGCCAGCAGCCATATCATGGGACAGGGGGCCCCTGAAGCTTTCTTT. The entire variable domain, with the rest obtained from reference TRBV7-2 and TRBJ1-1, is as follows: GAGVSQSPSNKVTEKGKDVELRCDPISGHTALYWYRQSLGQGLEFLIYFQGNSAPDKSGLPSDRFSAERTGGSVSTLTIQRTQQEDSAVYLCASSHIMGQGAPEAFFGQGTRLTVV.

This chain links TRBV13 with TRBJ2-1, with TRBD2 matching over 13 bases. This CDR3 comprises 16 residues. Germline V gene sequence: CDR1 PRHDT, CDR2 FYEKMQ (reference sequence). The V segment lost 4 bases and the J segment 4 bases; nucleotides outside the gene matches: 4. The CDR3 sequence: CASSSGLAGDYNEQFF. The CDR3 region has the DNA TGTGCCAGCAGCTCTGGACTAGCGGGGGATTACAATGAGCAGTTCTTC.

This sequence joins TRBV19 and TRBJ2-3; no definite D call. V lost 3 bases and J 1 base, leaving 8 bases between the germline ends. Germline V lookup: CDR1 LNHDA, CDR2 SQIVND (reference sequence). CDR3 size: 14 residues. In DNA, the CDR3 is TGTGCCAGTAGTATTTTGTCTCGCACAGATACGCAGTATTTT. This gives the protein CASSILSRTDTQYF.

The genes are TRBV27 and TRBJ2-7; 7 bases fit TRBD1. Germline CDR1 and CDR2: MNHEY and SMNVEV (reference sequence). V shed 7 bases, J shed 3 bases, and the junction held 9 bases outside the gene matches. The CDR3 sequence is 14 residues long. The DNA of the CDR3 is TGTGCCAGCAACCCGACAGGGACCTTCTACGAGCAGTACTTC. Translating gives CASNPTGTFYEQYF.

The chain has TRBV6-1 and TRBJ1-5; 8 nucleotides align to TRBD1. Germline CDR1 and CDR2: MNHNS and SASEGT. V lost 5 bases to trimming and J lost 7 bases; unmatched junction nucleotides: 7. This CDR3 has 14 residues. The CDR3 region is CASSTDRGYQPQHF. In nucleotides, the CDR3 is TGTGCCAGCAGTACAGACAGGGGTTACCAGCCCCAGCATTTT.

CDR3 residues: CASSGQMNTEAFF. The CDR3 DNA reads as TGTGCCAGCAGTGGACAGATGAACACTGAAGCTTTCTTT. The chain links TRBV6-5 to TRBJ1-1; D might be TRBD1 (6 bases). In germline, CDR1 is MNHEY, CDR2 SVGAGI. CDR3 length: 13 amino acids. V was cut by 5 bases and J by 0 bases, with 7 bases left in between.

This clone was counted a single time. V is TRBV19 and J is TRBJ1-1; D gene ambiguous. The CDR3 has 11 amino acids. Germline V gene sequence: CDR1 LNHDA, CDR2 SQIVND (reference sequence). The V gene lost 10 bases and the J gene lost 5 bases, with 11 bases spanning the gap. The CDR3 loop reads CAITRGTEAFF. The CDR3 bases are TGTGCCATCACGCGGGGAACTGAAGCTTTCTTT.

In DNA form, the CDR3 reads TGTGCCAGTAGTGCGGGGGACAGGGACCCCTACGAGCAGTACTTC. Translation: CASSAGDRDPYEQYF. V gene TRBV19 combines with J gene TRBJ2-7, with 9 bases identical to TRBD1. The CDR3 contains 15 residues. The V gene end was trimmed by 5 bases and the J gene end by 2 bases; junction bases not matched to a gene: 7. The germline V gene has CDR1 LNHDA and CDR2 SQIVND (reference sequence).

In this sample, this clone turned up once. The rearrangement links TRBV5-1 to TRBJ2-1, with 8 bases identical to TRBD2. From germline, CDR1 is SGHRS and CDR2 YFSETQ. The CDR3 has 16 amino acids. The V gene end was trimmed by 4 bases and the J gene end by 3 bases; junction bases not matched to a gene: 9. As DNA, the CDR3 is TGCGCCAGCAGCATCCAAGCGGGAGTGGTCTACAATGAGCAGTTCTTC. Amino acid sequence: CASSIQAGVVYNEQFF.

This chain links TRBV6-1 with TRBJ1-3; D may be TRBD1 (5 bases). The germline V gene has CDR1 MNHNS and CDR2 SASEGT. CDR3 size: 15 residues. Between the trimmed V and J ends, which lost 6 bases and 5 bases, there was a span of 17 bases. CDR3 coding DNA: TGTGCCAGCAGGACAACGCAGGGCCTTAGAAACACCATATATTTT. Its translation: CASRTTQGLRNTIYF.

This chain connects TRBV5-1 to TRBJ1-1, with 8 nucleotides matching TRBD1. Germline CDR1 and CDR2: SGHRS and YFSETQ. V lost 4 bases, J lost 1 base, and 9 bases stayed unmatched. CDR3 length: 16 amino acids. The CDR3 region has the DNA TGCGCCAGCAGCCCCCCGCAGGGGGCGCGGAACACTGAAGCTTTCTTT. This codes for CASSPPQGARNTEAFF.

There are a few counts of this clone. The CDR3 is CAWSAPPRLAATYEQYF. CDR3 nucleotides: TGTGCCTGGAGTGCCCCACCCCGGTTAGCGGCAACCTACGAGCAGTACTTC. V is TRBV30 and J is TRBJ2-7, with a weak D call TRBD2 (6 bases). CDR1 is GTSNPN, CDR2 SVGIG, per germline (reference sequence). The germline V and J ends were trimmed by 1 base and 2 bases, with 21 bases remaining between them. The CDR3 contains 17 residues.

The V call is TRBV9, the J call TRBJ2-3, with D tentatively TRBD2 (5 bases). CDR3 length: 14 amino acids. Germline lookup yields CDR1 SGDLS and CDR2 YYNGEE. V lost 0 bases and J 7 bases, leaving 12 bases between the germline ends. The CDR3: CASSVDRGSNTQYF. The CDR3 DNA is TGTGCCAGCAGCGTAGACCGTGGGAGCAATACGCAGTATTTT.

This clone came up once. The chain joins TRBV27 to TRBJ2-7, with 9 bases lining up with TRBD2. CDR1 is MNHEY, CDR2 SMNVEV, per germline (reference sequence). V lost 2 bases, J lost 7 bases, and 9 bases stayed unmatched. The CDR3 contains 15 residues. The CDR3 spells CASSLRSSGKEEQYF. The CDR3 bases are TGTGCCAGCAGTTTAAGGTCTAGCGGGAAAGAGGAGCAGTACTTC.

As to this clone: Other nucleotide sequences in the sample specify the same CDR3. The chain couples TRBV18 to TRBJ1-1; unclear D gene. CDR3 length equals 12 residues. Germline V gene sequence: CDR1 KGHSH, CDR2 LQKENI. V was shortened by 3 bases and J by 11 bases, with 13 bases between the two germline ends. The CDR3 coding sequence is TGTGCCAGCTCACCCTCGCGTGAGGAGGCTTTCTTT. Amino acid sequence: CASSPSREEAFF.

V and J are TRBV15 and TRBJ1-2; no clear D gene. The CDR3 has 15 residues. CDR1 and CDR2 from the germline V gene are LNHNV and YYDKDF (reference sequence). Trimming took 1 base from V and 0 from J, leaving 9 bases between them. The CDR3 here is CATSRGTTSNYGYTF. CDR3 nucleotides: TGTGCCACCAGCAGAGGCACCACTTCTAACTATGGCTACACCTTC.

V is TRBV11-1 and J is TRBJ1-1, with D perhaps matching TRBD1 (5 bases). Germline V gives CDR1 SGHAT, CDR2 FQDESV (reference sequence). The CDR3 is 13 amino acids. The V gene lost 6 bases and the J gene lost 5 bases, with 13 bases spanning the gap. The DNA of the CDR3 is TGTGCCAGCAGGCTCACCGGGGGGACTGAAGCTTTCTTT. Translating gives CASRLTGGTEAFF. Combining the CDR3 with reference TRBV11-1 and TRBJ1-1 gives the whole variable domain EAEVAQSPRYKITEKSQAVAFWCDPISGHATLYWYRQILGQGPELLVQFQDESVVDDSQLPKDRFSAERLKGVDSTLKIQPAELGDSAMYLCASRLTGGTEAFFGQGTRLTVV.

The rearrangement joins TRBV9 to TRBJ1-3; D is unresolved. The CDR3 is 14 residues long. Trimming cost V 0 bases and J 1 base, with 5 bases left between them. Germline values: CDR1 SGDLS, CDR2 YYNGEE. The CDR3 DNA is TGTGCCAGCAGCGTAGCGGGGTCTGGAAACACCATATATTTT. Translated: CASSVAGSGNTIYF.

With respect to this clone: The same CDR3 can be traced to other DNA sequences in this sample. The J gene is TRBJ2-7, the V gene TRBV18; a weak D match, TRBD1 (6 bases). Germline assignment: CDR1 KGHSH and CDR2 LQKENI. V was cut by 3 bases and J by 4 bases, with 13 bases left in between. The CDR3 is made up of 14 amino acids. The CDR3, as DNA: TGTGCCAGCTCACCTACAGGGCTTCCGTACGAGCAGTACTTC. Its translation is CASSPTGLPYEQYF.

The CDR3 nucleotides read TGCGCCAGCAGTGAGAGTCCTAGCGGGAGGGCAAGCGAGCAGTACTTC. Translated: CASSESPSGRASEQYF. The chain couples TRBV10-2 to TRBJ2-7; 12 bases map to TRBD2. The germline V gene encodes CDR1 WSHSY and CDR2 SAAADI. CDR3 size: 16 residues. Trimming took 2 bases from V and 6 from J; bases not matched to a gene: 8.

The V gene is TRBV27, the J gene TRBJ2-2; D may be TRBD2 (6 bases). Trimming stripped 6 bases from V and 3 bases from J, with 11 bases between. The CDR3 length is 14 residues. Germline V gives CDR1 MNHEY, CDR2 SMNVEV (reference sequence). The CDR3 reads CASSPLAHTGELFF. CDR3 DNA: TGTGCCAGCAGCCCCCTAGCGCACACCGGGGAGCTGTTTTTT.

V usage is TRBV7-8 and J usage is TRBJ1-1; D unresolved. CDR3 size: 14 residues. The germline CDR1 and CDR2 sequences are SGHVS and FQNEAQ. The V end lost 0 bases, the J end lost 7 bases, and 12 bases lay between the germline ends. CDR3 DNA: TGTGCCAGCAGCTTAGCGCGTTTCGTCCGTGAAGCTTTCTTT. It yields the protein CASSLARFVREAFF.

V usage is TRBV19 and J usage is TRBJ2-3; 9 bases are shared with TRBD2. CDR1 LNHDA and CDR2 SQIVND come from the germline V gene (reference sequence). The length of the CDR3 is 16 residues. The junction had 8 bases not matched to a gene; V was cut back by 6 bases and J by 1 base. The CDR3 nucleotides are TGTGCCAGTAGAAACCCGGGACTAGCCGGCACAGATACGCAGTATTTT. This codes for CASRNPGLAGTDTQYF.

J is TRBJ1-2 and V is TRBV5-4, with D possibly being TRBD1 (5 bases). The germline V gene has CDR1 SGHNT and CDR2 YYREEE (reference sequence). V was shortened by 1 base and J by 3 bases, with 16 bases between the two germline ends. The CDR3 consists of 16 residues. The CDR3 loop is CASSLLAAKGDYGYTF. The CDR3 DNA sequence: TGTGCCAGCAGCTTGTTGGCCGCGAAAGGGGACTATGGCTACACCTTC.